This TCR beta chain was identified during a study of post-analysis software for immune sequencing data. The sample holds a few counts of this clonotype. What it recognizes is unknown. Unique molecular identifiers were present in the TCR beta cDNA libraries. From around 1 to 9.1 million T cells, 450,000 to 550,000 cDNA molecules were obtained. TCRdb redid the calling of the PCR reads with MiXCR, one entry per CDR3 protein. The sample includes roughly 730,000 distinct CDR3 sequences, roughly 29% of them seen just once. Study results and caveats: Same-batch preparations were strongly co-clustered by F measure. Diversity measured as normalized Chao1 was significantly lower in multiple sclerosis patients than in controls.

The receptor was derived from a girl aged 5-17 years with multiple sclerosis. Sequences were obtained from blood.

CDR3 bases: TGCGCCAGCAGCTCCATTAGGCAGACCACAGATACGCAGTATTTT. It encodes CASSSIRQTTDTQYF. V usage is TRBV5-1 and J usage is TRBJ2-3; D unresolved. Germline CDR1 and CDR2: SGHRS and YFSETQ. Trimming removed 3 bases at V and 2 bases at J, with 13 bases between. This CDR3 spans 15 amino acids.